The 9 T cell receptor beta chains below were found in one sample sequenced in a study of blood T cell repertoires in COVID-19. Data came from immunoSEQ multiplex PCR; TCRdb stores just in-frame clones and leaves some out. The data show 200,000 to 300,000 clones, around 80% seen once. Material: peripheral blood. The receptors shown here come from a woman aged 18-29 years with acute or convalescent COVID-19.

The chain is built from TRBV5-6 and TRBJ2-1; weak D call: TRBD2 (5 bases). The CDR3 length is 16 residues. In germline, CDR1 is SGHDT, CDR2 YYEEEE. V was trimmed by 0 bases and J by 3 bases, leaving 13 bases between them. In DNA form, the CDR3 reads TGTGCCAGCAGCTTGGTCGGGGAGTGGGGCTACAATGAGCAGTTCTTC. The encoded protein is CASSLVGEWGYNEQFF. Full variable domain (outside the CDR3, taken from reference TRBV5-6 and TRBJ2-1): DAGVTQSPTHLIKTRGQQVTLRCSPKSGHDTVSWYQQALGQGPQFIFQYYEEEERQRGNFPDRFSGHQFPNYSSELNVNALLLGDSALYLCASSLVGEWGYNEQFFGPGTRLTVL.

This rearrangement joins TRBV7-9 to TRBJ2-3, with D tentatively TRBD1 (6 bases). The CDR3 is made up of 19 amino acids. Trimming removed 1 base at V and 2 bases at J, with 22 bases between. CDR1 is SEHNR and CDR2 is FQNEAQ in the germline V gene (reference sequence). As DNA, the CDR3 is TGTGCCAGCAGCTTAGGAGTCTTTGGGACACCATTTCCCACAGATACGCAGTATTTT. It specifies CASSLGVFGTPFPTDTQYF.

Concerning this clone: The same CDR3 is also encoded by other DNA sequences in this sample. This chain links TRBV28 with TRBJ2-1; 10 bases map to TRBD2. CDR1 and CDR2 (germline): MDHEN, SYDVKM. The CDR3 is 15 amino acids. V lost 4 bases and J lost 7; bases outside the gene matches: 7. Here the CDR3 reads CASSSSGRAANEQFF. In DNA, the CDR3 is TGTGCCAGCAGTTCCAGCGGGAGGGCCGCGAATGAGCAGTTCTTC.

The chain uses TRBV4-3 and TRBJ2-2, with D possibly TRBD2 on 6 matching bases. This CDR3 contains 14 residues. CDR1 and CDR2 (germline): LGHNA, YSLEER. V lost 1 base and J lost 3, with 6 bases in between. CDR3 DNA: TGCGCCAGCAGCCAAGCGGGAGACACCGGGGAGCTGTTTTTT. Residues: CASSQAGDTGELFF.

V is TRBV28 and J is TRBJ2-7, with 8 bases identical to TRBD1. Germline-derived CDR1 and CDR2 are MDHEN and SYDVKM. The CDR3 is made up of 15 amino acids. The V and J ends lost 1 base and 2 bases, in that order; junction bases with no gene match: 4. The CDR3 loop reads CASSLSGGHTYEQYF. CDR3 coding DNA: TGTGCCAGCAGTTTATCAGGGGGCCATACCTACGAGCAGTACTTC. The entire variable domain, with the rest obtained from reference TRBV28 and TRBJ2-7, is as follows: DVKVTQSSRYLVKRTGEKVFLECVQDMDHENMFWYRQDPGLGLRLIYFSYDVKMKEKGDIPEGYSVSREKKERFSLILESASTNQTSMYLCASSLSGGHTYEQYFGPGTRLTVT.

J is TRBJ2-4 and V is TRBV25-1; TRBD2 matches at 8 bases. CDR1 and CDR2 from the germline V gene are MGHDK and SYGVNS. The CDR3 has 14 residues. J gave up 8 bases and V 0 bases, and 3 bases lay outside the gene matches. This CDR3 is CASSEYTGGDIQYF. DNA of the CDR3: TGTGCCAGCAGTGAATATACGGGAGGGGACATTCAGTACTTC.

This clone turned up a few times. The chain joins TRBV24-1 to TRBJ2-7; 7 nucleotides match TRBD1. Germline trimming cut 4 bases from V and 4 bases from J; bases unmatched to any gene: 3. Germline CDR1 is KGHDR and CDR2 is SFDVKD. The CDR3 consists of 13 residues. CDR3 amino acids: CATSETGFYEQYF. As DNA, the CDR3 is TGTGCCACCAGTGAGACAGGGTTTTACGAGCAGTACTTC.

V usage is TRBV24-1 and J usage is TRBJ2-2; 7 bases line up with TRBD2. The CDR3 sequence is 14 residues long. V was pared by 6 bases and J by 1 base, with 1 base of the junction left unmatched. Per the germline V gene, CDR1 is KGHDR and CDR2 is SFDVKD. Here the CDR3 DNA reads TGTGCCACCAGTCCGGGAGGGAACACCGGGGAGCTGTTTTTT. The encoded protein is CATSPGGNTGELFF.

This chain joins TRBV19 and TRBJ2-1; 8 nucleotides agree with TRBD2. In germline, CDR1 is LNHDA, CDR2 SQIVND (reference sequence). With 4 bases clipped from V and 6 bases from J, the junction kept 8 bases outside the gene matches. This CDR3 contains 15 residues. CDR3 loop: CASSRGREAVNEQFF. The CDR3 DNA is TGTGCCAGTAGTAGGGGGCGGGAGGCCGTCAATGAGCAGTTCTTC.